This record covers a single T cell receptor (beta chain). Its antigen is undetermined. The germline gives CDR1 KGHDR, CDR2 SFDVKD. Trimming took 9 bases from V and 8 from J, leaving 14 bases between them. The CDR3 totals 12 residues. Sample treatment: approximately nine-day PBMC culture with coronavirus spike peptide pools or control peptides (ViraFEST assay). March to December 2020 was the span of positive PCR dates, which predated US Alpha, Beta and Delta variants. The data stem from a study of vaccination and CD4 T cells after COVID-19. Once obtained from cultured CD4+ T cells, the DNA was sequenced using the Oncomine TCR Beta short-read assay. TCRdb reanalysed the PCR reads using MiXCR and keeps one entry per CDR3 protein. The table records 4,000 to 4,500 distinct CDR3 sequences, approximately 22% of them present only once.

The source is a human donor who had recovered from COVID-19. The sample was CD4+ T cells from blood, cultured in vitro, taken after SARS-CoV-2 vaccination. This chain links TRBV24-1 with TRBJ2-3, with a weak D call TRBD2 (6 bases). CDR3 sequence: CATPQLGSTQYF. The DNA of the CDR3 is TGTGCCACCCCTCAGCTCGGGAGTACGCAGTATTTT.